Listed here are 2 T cell receptor beta chains from one sample, sequenced in a study of CD8+CD57+ T cells in acquired aplastic anemia (dated by TCRdb to the late 2010s). TCRdb shows the sequencer as Illumina HiSeq 2000. Profiling of TCR beta VDJ combinations and CDR3 sequences used genomic DNA as the template. TCRdb trimmed public reads at Q25 via fastp, called clones via MiXCR and kept in-frame beta chains. Every entry covers one CDR3 protein and lists the most common genes and DNA from its rows. The table for this sample lists approximately 270,000 distinct CDR3 sequences; 55% to 65% of them were counted only once. The ten largest clones add up to 6.5% to 10% of the sample. Sequences were obtained from sorted CD4+, CD8+, or CD8+CD57+ T cells (not recorded which) from PBMCs. These receptors all come from a human donor with severe aplastic anemia or a healthy control (not recorded which).

Of note for this clonotype: A much larger clone is a single base away; this may be a read error. The chain links TRBV10-3 to TRBJ2-7, with TRBD2 matching over 10 bases. The junction had 7 bases not matched to a gene; V was cut back by 10 bases and J by 1 base. Germline values: CDR1 ENHRY, CDR2 SYGVKD. This CDR3 has 14 amino acids. The CDR3 region has the DNA TGTGCCACCGAACCTAGCGGGGGATCCTACGAGCAGTACTTC. This gives the protein CATEPSGGSYEQYF.

V is TRBV5-1 and J is TRBJ1-4, with D possibly matching TRBD1 (5 bases). The CDR3 covers 14 residues. Trimming stripped 1 base from V and 8 bases from J, with 12 bases between. Germline CDR1 is SGHRS and CDR2 is YFSETQ. The CDR3 nucleotides read TGCGCCAGCAGCTTGCGGCAGGGCGACGAAAAACTGTTTTTT. Protein product: CASSLRQGDEKLFF.